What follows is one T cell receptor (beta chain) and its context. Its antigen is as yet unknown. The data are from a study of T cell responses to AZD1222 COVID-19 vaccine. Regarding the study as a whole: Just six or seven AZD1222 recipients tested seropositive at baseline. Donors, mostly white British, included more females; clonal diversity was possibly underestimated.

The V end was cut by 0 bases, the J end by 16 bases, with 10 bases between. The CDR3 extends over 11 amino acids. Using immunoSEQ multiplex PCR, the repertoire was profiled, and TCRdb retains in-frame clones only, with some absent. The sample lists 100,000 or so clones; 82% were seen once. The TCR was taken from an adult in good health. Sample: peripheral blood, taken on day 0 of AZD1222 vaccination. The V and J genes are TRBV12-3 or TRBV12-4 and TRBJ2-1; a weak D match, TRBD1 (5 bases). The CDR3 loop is CASSLAAGQFF. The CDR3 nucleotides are TGTGCCAGCAGTTTAGCGGCAGGGCAATTCTTC.